This passage covers 20 T cell receptor beta chains from one sample sequenced in a study of blood T cell repertoires in COVID-19. This table comes from immunoSEQ multiplex PCR, and its TCRdb copy is limited to in-frame clones, with some not included. The sample has 150,000 to 190,000 clones; 75% to 90% are singletons. The sample consisted of peripheral blood. Every receptor here comes from a woman in her thirties or forties with acute or convalescent COVID-19.

The chain combines TRBV29-1 with TRBJ2-7; TRBD1 matches at 11 bases. The CDR3 consists of 14 residues. V lost 5 bases to trimming and J lost 3 bases; unmatched junction nucleotides: 6. Germline CDR1 reads SQVTM; CDR2 reads ANQGSEA. The CDR3 bases are TGCAGCGTTAAAACCGGGACAGGGGGCTACGAGCAGTACTTC. This translates into CSVKTGTGGYEQYF.

This clone has a single count. The chain has TRBV5-1 and TRBJ1-4; 7 positions agree with TRBD1. V gave up 4 bases and J gave up 6 bases; unmatched junction bases: 12. This CDR3 has 16 amino acids. Germline CDR1 is SGHRS and CDR2 is YFSETQ. The CDR3 loop is CASSPQYDREYEKLFF. CDR3 nucleotide sequence: TGCGCCAGCAGCCCTCAATACGACAGGGAATATGAAAAACTGTTTTTT.

The chain couples TRBV5-6 to TRBJ1-6; 7 positions match TRBD1. CDR1 is SGHDT, CDR2 YYEEEE, per germline. With V trimmed by 4 bases and J by 5 bases, 6 bases remained unmatched. CDR3 length: 15 amino acids. CDR3: CASSTSGTDNSPLHF. As DNA, the CDR3 is TGTGCCAGCAGCACCTCCGGGACAGATAATTCACCCCTCCACTTT.

The CDR3 bases are TGTGCCAGCAGCCCTCTACCGACAGTCGGCACCATATATTTT. Its translation: CASSPLPTVGTIYF. This chain joins TRBV5-4 and TRBJ1-3; the D gene is possibly TRBD1 (5 bases). V was cut by 4 bases and J by 9 bases, with 17 bases left in between. The CDR3 covers 14 residues. CDR1 SGHNT and CDR2 YYREEE come from the germline V gene (reference sequence).

The rearrangement joins TRBV15 to TRBJ2-2; the D gene is possibly TRBD1 (6 bases). The CDR3 is 14 residues long. CDR1 and CDR2 (germline): LNHNV, YYDKDF (reference sequence). V lost 5 bases and J 8 bases, leaving 15 bases between the germline ends. The CDR3 DNA sequence: TGTGCCACCAGCCCAGTAGGGGGAGTGGGGGAGCTGTTTTTT. It encodes CATSPVGGVGELFF. The full variable domain, with the rest looked up from reference TRBV15 and TRBJ2-2, is DAMVIQNPRYQVTQFGKPVTLSCSQTLNHNVMYWYQQKSSQAPKLLFHYYDKDFNNEADTPDNFQSRRPNTSFCFLDIRSPGLGDTAMYLCATSPVGGVGELFFGEGSRLTVL.

The chain joins TRBV15 to TRBJ2-6; D uncertain. From germline, CDR1 is LNHNV and CDR2 YYDKDF (reference sequence). V shed 1 base and J shed 2 bases, with 9 bases lying between them. This CDR3 is built from 16 residues. CDR3 amino acids: CATSRVAKTGANVLTF. In DNA form, the CDR3 reads TGTGCCACCAGCAGAGTGGCAAAGACTGGGGCCAACGTCCTGACTTTC.

This clone was counted between two and nine times. V gene TRBV18 combines with J gene TRBJ2-4; D remains ambiguous. This CDR3 has 14 amino acids. Germline CDR1 reads KGHSH; CDR2 reads LQKENI. The V and J ends lost 0 bases and 4 bases respectively, with 7 bases between them. This chain's CDR3 is CASSPPMEKNIQYF. CDR3 sequence (DNA): TGTGCCAGCTCACCACCGATGGAGAAAAACATTCAGTACTTC.

The chain links TRBV30 to TRBJ2-2; TRBD2 agrees at 11 bases. V lost 4 bases, J lost 6 bases, and 7 bases stayed unmatched. The length of the CDR3 is 15 residues. Germline assignment: CDR1 GTSNPN and CDR2 SVGIG (reference sequence). CDR3 bases: TGTGCCTGGAAGACTAGCGGGATGTTTCCCGGGGAGCTGTTTTTT. Translating it yields CAWKTSGMFPGELFF. Filled out from reference TRBV30 and TRBJ2-2, the complete variable domain reads SQTIHQWPATLVQPVGSPLSLECTVEGTSNPNLYWYRQAAGRGLQLLFYSVGIGQISSEVPQNLSASRPQDRQFILSSKKLLLSDSGFYLCAWKTSGMFPGELFFGEGSRLTVL.

The rearrangement joins TRBV30 to TRBJ1-1; no clear D gene. The CDR3 covers 10 residues. Germline V gene sequence: CDR1 GTSNPN, CDR2 SVGIG (reference sequence). V lost 5 bases to trimming and J lost 5 bases, with 6 bases between them. The CDR3 loop reads CAWARTEAFF. The CDR3 bases are TGTGCCTGGGCGAGGACTGAAGCTTTCTTT.

This clone was observed a few times. The genes are TRBV5-6 and TRBJ2-5; 7 nucleotides line up with TRBD1. In germline, CDR1 is SGHDT, CDR2 YYEEEE. The junction had 11 bases not matched to a gene; V was cut back by 4 bases and J by 5 bases. The CDR3 covers 15 residues. The CDR3 DNA is TGTGCCAGCAGCCCGTGGGGGACAGATATTGAGACCCAGTACTTC. Amino acid sequence: CASSPWGTDIETQYF.

The V call is TRBV2, the J call TRBJ2-3, with D hard to call. V lost 7 bases to trimming and J lost 0 bases, with 11 bases between them. The germline V gene encodes CDR1 SNHLY and CDR2 FYNNEI. This CDR3 has 14 amino acids. DNA of the CDR3: TGTGCCAGCACAGATCGGGTCAGCACAGATACGCAGTATTTT. This codes for CASTDRVSTDTQYF. Complete variable domain (other parts from reference TRBV2 and TRBJ2-3): EPEVTQTPSHQVTQMGQEVILRCVPISNHLYFYWYRQILGQKVEFLVSFYNNEISEKSEIFDDQFSVERPDGSNFTLKIRSTKLEDSAMYFCASTDRVSTDTQYFGPGTRLTVL.

CDR3 region: CANPSNVAGELDTQYF. CDR3 nucleotides: TGTGCCAACCCCTCTAATGTGGCGGGAGAATTAGATACGCAGTATTTT. The V gene is TRBV7-9, the J gene TRBJ2-3; 7 bases map to TRBD2. Trimming at V came to 10 bases and at J to 5 bases, leaving 18 bases not matched to a gene. CDR1 is SEHNR and CDR2 is FQNEAQ in the germline V gene (reference sequence). The CDR3 runs to 16 residues.

This chain links TRBV2 with TRBJ1-1; D not resolved. The CDR3 has 14 residues. Germline-derived CDR1 and CDR2 are SNHLY and FYNNEI. Between the trimmed V and J ends, which lost 7 bases and 0 bases, there was a span of 12 bases. CDR3 bases: TGTGCCAGCATCCGGGTAGTTGTGAACACTGAAGCTTTCTTT. Translating it yields CASIRVVVNTEAFF.

This chain links TRBV18 with TRBJ1-4; possible D gene TRBD1, 5 bases. The CDR3 runs to 14 residues. Per germline, CDR1 KGHSH and CDR2 LQKENI. V was cut by 1 base and J by 7 bases, with 10 bases left in between. The CDR3 DNA sequence: TGTGCCAGCTCACCACGAGGGGAGGGTGAAAAACTGTTTTTT. Residues: CASSPRGEGEKLFF.

V usage is TRBV11-2 and J usage is TRBJ2-1; D gene uncertain. This CDR3 comprises 15 residues. The V gene's germline CDR1 is SGHAT and CDR2 FQNNGV. Between the trimmed V and J ends, which lost 1 base and 8 bases, there was a span of 15 bases. In DNA form, the CDR3 reads TGTGCCAGCAGCTTAGCGGGTCGTAGTTCGGATGAGCAGTTCTTC. It yields the protein CASSLAGRSSDEQFF.

The V call is TRBV4-1, the J call TRBJ2-3, with 15 bases fitting TRBD2. The ends lost 4 bases at V and 5 bases at J; junction bases unmatched: 7. The CDR3 has 17 residues. Germline loops: CDR1 MGHRA, CDR2 YSYEKL. CDR3 loop: CASSRTGTSGGLDTQYF. The DNA of the CDR3 is TGCGCCAGCAGCCGGACCGGGACTAGCGGGGGGTTAGATACGCAGTATTTT.

The chain joins TRBV5-1 to TRBJ2-7; D is uncertain. The ends were cut back, 0 bases at V and 0 bases at J, with 7 bases in the middle. This CDR3 comprises 14 residues. The germline V gene has CDR1 SGHRS and CDR2 YFSETQ. The CDR3 nucleotides read TGCGCCAGCAGCTTGGGCACAATCTCCTACGAGCAGTACTTC. Translated, it gives CASSLGTISYEQYF.

The gene calls are TRBV5-4 and TRBJ1-1; D is ambiguous. The V end lost 5 bases, the J end lost 4 bases, and 12 bases lay between the germline ends. Germline V gene sequence: CDR1 SGHNT, CDR2 YYREEE (reference sequence). The CDR3 contains 13 residues. The CDR3 here is CASRPGSVTEAFF. The CDR3 nucleotides read TGTGCCAGCAGACCCGGGAGCGTCACTGAAGCTTTCTTT.

This rearrangement joins TRBV20-1 to TRBJ1-5; tentative D call: TRBD1 (6 bases). The V end was cut by 3 bases, the J end by 4 bases, with 10 bases between. Germline loops: CDR1 DFQATT, CDR2 SNEGSKA (reference sequence). CDR3 length equals 13 residues. The CDR3 coding sequence is TGCAGTGCTAGTCGCGACAGGAATCAGCCCCAGCATTTT. It encodes CSASRDRNQPQHF.

This CDR3 reads CASSILETGSIWNSPLHF. Here the CDR3 DNA reads TGTGCCAGTAGTATTCTTGAGACAGGGTCGATATGGAATTCACCCCTCCACTTT. This chain links TRBV19 with TRBJ1-6; 7 nucleotides line up with TRBD1. CDR3 length equals 18 residues. V lost 3 bases to trimming and J lost 7 bases; unmatched junction nucleotides: 15. Germline CDR1 LNHDA, CDR2 SQIVND (reference sequence).